The rows below give T cell receptor beta chains drawn from one sample of a study of technical replicates of blood from four donors. Profiled with immunoSEQ multiplex PCR; TCRdb holds only in-frame clones, not every one. The sample records more than 65,000 clones, 96% being singletons. Sequenced sample: T cells isolated from PBMCs. These receptors were obtained from a human donor in good health. Both conserved end residues are part of each CDR3. The D gene is left open where the match is weak. Rows give clone size only sometimes, using once, few, many, or a class for an expanded clone.

cdr3_length	clone_size	d_call	j_call	v_call	cdr3_nt	cdr3_aa
15	-	-	TRBJ2-7	TRBV4-2	TGTGCCAGCAGCCAAGTGAGGGAGATCTCCTACGAGCAGTACTTC	CASSQVREISYEQYF
15	-	-	TRBJ1-2	TRBV27	TGTGCCAGCAGTCCCCTCACAGATACTAACTATGGCTACACCTTC	CASSPLTDTNYGYTF
13	-	-	TRBJ1-4	TRBV7-2	TGTGCCAGCAGTACAGGAATTAATGAAAAACTGTTTTTT	CASSTGINEKLFF
15	-	TRBD1	TRBJ2-2	TRBV5-1	TGCGCCAGCAGCTTGCGACAGGGGAACACCGGGGAGCTGTTTTTT	CASSLRQGNTGELFF
15	-	-	TRBJ2-3	TRBV7-2	TGTGCCAGCAGCTTGGGGACTGCTAGCACAGATACGCAGTATTTT	CASSLGTASTDTQYF
13	-	TRBD1	TRBJ1-3	TRBV18	TGTGCCAGCTCACGGCAGGGGGAAAACACCATATATTTT	CASSRQGENTIYF
15	-	TRBD1	TRBJ1-5	TRBV19	TGTGCCAGTTACCAGGGGGCTATAGGCAATCAGCCCCAGCATTTT	CASYQGAIGNQPQHF
15	-	-	TRBJ1-2	TRBV11-2	TGTGCCAGCAGCTTAGAGGATGCGGCTAACTATGGCTACACCTTC	CASSLEDAANYGYTF
14	once	-	TRBJ2-7	TRBV30	TGTGCCTGGAGTGTATCGTGGGAGACGGGGGAGCAGTACTTC	CAWSVSWETGEQYF
12	-	-	TRBJ1-2	TRBV27	TGTGCCAGCAGAGACAGGAGCCGCAGCTACACCTTC	CASRDRSRSYTF
15	-	TRBD1	TRBJ1-2	TRBV29-1	TGCAGCGTTGAAACAGGGGCAACCCTTAGGCATGGCTACACCTTC	CSVETGATLRHGYTF
9	-	-	TRBJ1-2	TRBV20-1	TGCAGTGCTCAGGATGGCTACACCTTC	CSAQDGYTF
13	-	-	TRBJ2-7	TRBV27	TGTGCCAGCAGTTTAATGCCAAGCGACGAGCAGTACTTC	CASSLMPSDEQYF
15	-	-	TRBJ1-5	TRBV6-5	TGTGCCAGCAGTTACGTCCCGCAGGGAAGTCAGCCCCAGCATTTT	CASSYVPQGSQPQHF
14	-	-	TRBJ1-1	TRBV6-5	TGTGCCAGCAGTTACTCAGGGGCTCGCACTGAAGCTTTCTTT	CASSYSGARTEAFF
14	-	-	TRBJ2-7	TRBV18	TGTGCCAGCTCACCAGAGGGTTCCCCCTACGAGCAGTACTTC	CASSPEGSPYEQYF
11	few	-	TRBJ1-2	TRBV7-8	TGTGCCAGCAGCTTATCTGGCGGCTACACCTTC	CASSLSGGYTF
16	-	-	TRBJ1-4	TRBV6-5	TGTGCCAGCAGTTACCTTGCCGGGAGCGTTGATGAAAAACTGTTTTTT	CASSYLAGSVDEKLFF
15	-	-	TRBJ2-7	TRBV14	TGTGCCAGCAGCCCTATTTACAGGGAGCACGGCGAGCAGTACTTC	CASSPIYREHGEQYF
16	-	TRBD2	TRBJ2-1	TRBV2	TGTGCCAGCAGCGGGACTAGCCCTAGCTCCTACAATGAGCAGTTCTTC	CASSGTSPSSYNEQFF
13	-	-	TRBJ2-3	TRBV11-2	TGTGCCAGCAGCGTGTTATTAGCAGATACGCAGTATTTT	CASSVLLADTQYF
16	-	-	TRBJ2-7	TRBV27	TGTGCCAGCAGTTTTAAAGCAGGGGGGTTATTCTACGAGCAGTACTTC	CASSFKAGGLFYEQYF
13	-	TRBD2	TRBJ2-1	TRBV28	TGTGCCACTTTAGCGGGCTCCTACAATGAGCAGTTCTTC	CATLAGSYNEQFF
15	-	-	TRBJ2-2	TRBV4-3	TGCGCCAGCAGCCCCGGGACAACGAACACCGGGGAGCTGTTTTTT	CASSPGTTNTGELFF
15	once	TRBD2	TRBJ2-7	TRBV27	TGTGCCAGCAGTTTAACTAGCGGGGCCTGGAACGAGCAGTACTTC	CASSLTSGAWNEQYF
19	-	TRBD2	TRBJ2-1	TRBV4-1	TGCGCCAGCAGCCATTCTCTAGTGGCTAGCGGGAGGTTATACAATGAGCAGTTCTTC	CASSHSLVASGRLYNEQFF
14	-	TRBD2	TRBJ2-7	TRBV4-1	TGCGCCAGCAGCTTGACTAGCGGGTCCTACGAGCAGTACTTC	CASSLTSGSYEQYF
15	once	-	TRBJ1-5	TRBV4-3	TGCGCCAGTAGCCAAGGCAGGGTAGTTAATCAGCCCCAGCATTTT	CASSQGRVVNQPQHF
18	once	TRBD2	TRBJ2-1	TRBV7-6	TGTGCCAGCAGCTTACTAGCGGGAGAAGAAACCCCCTACAATGAGCAGTTCTTC	CASSLLAGEETPYNEQFF
14	-	-	TRBJ1-5	TRBV6-6	TGTGCCAGCAGTCTGGGGCCGGTCAATCAGCCCCAGCATTTT	CASSLGPVNQPQHF
11	-	-	TRBJ2-7	TRBV30	TGTGCCTGGACCACAACCTACGAGCAGTACTTC	CAWTTTYEQYF
16	-	TRBD1	TRBJ1-5	TRBV6-6	TGTGCCAGCAGTTACCGACAGGGCAGGTTAAATCAGCCCCAGCATTTT	CASSYRQGRLNQPQHF
15	-	TRBD1	TRBJ1-1	TRBV7-9	TGTGCCAGCAGCTTAGGCGGACAGGGGTACACTGAAGCTTTCTTT	CASSLGGQGYTEAFF
15	-	TRBD1	TRBJ2-2	TRBV11-3	TGTGCCAGCAGCACCCATTCAGGGGGAACCGGGGAGCTGTTTTTT	CASSTHSGGTGELFF
13	-	-	TRBJ1-1	TRBV7-6	TGTGCCAGCAGCTTTTATGTACAGGATGAAGCTTTCTTT	CASSFYVQDEAFF
18	-	-	TRBJ2-3	TRBV11-2	TGTGCCAGCAGCTTCTCCGCCTCCTCACTTTCTAGCACAGATACGCAGTATTTT	CASSFSASSLSSTDTQYF
16	-	-	TRBJ1-2	TRBV6-1	TGTGCCAGCAGTGCGCCCCGAGTGATAGGAGTCTATGGCTACACCTTC	CASSAPRVIGVYGYTF
16	once	TRBD2	TRBJ2-7	TRBV7-8	TGTGCCAGCAGCTTCCGGACTAGCGGGAGTACCCACGAGCAGTACTTC	CASSFRTSGSTHEQYF
12	-	TRBD1	TRBJ1-2	TRBV9	TGTGCCAGCAGCGTAACAGGGGGTGGCTACACCTTC	CASSVTGGGYTF
13	-	-	TRBJ1-5	TRBV7-3	TGTGCCAGCAGCTCTCAGGGGTTTCAGCCCCAGCATTTT	CASSSQGFQPQHF
13	-	TRBD2	TRBJ2-1	TRBV2	TGTGCCAGCTTCGTGACTAGCGCAGTCTGGCAGTTCTTC	CASFVTSAVWQFF
14	-	TRBD2	TRBJ2-1	TRBV15	TGTGCCACCAGCAGACTAGCGGGAGGAGGAGAGCAGTTCTTC	CATSRLAGGGEQFF
13	-	-	TRBJ1-1	TRBV29-1	TGCAGCGTTGCCTTGGGGGGTCACACTGAAGCTTTCTTT	CSVALGGHTEAFF
15	-	-	TRBJ1-4	TRBV19	TGTGCCAGTAGGGACACAGGCCGCGGGGATGAAAAACTGTTTTTT	CASRDTGRGDEKLFF
11	-	-	TRBJ2-3	TRBV28	TGTGCCAGCAGTTCCCTAGATACGCAGTATTTT	CASSSLDTQYF
14	-	TRBD2	TRBJ2-7	TRBV10-3	TGTGCCACCGCAGGCGAGCGGGAGATCAACGAGCAGTACTTC	CATAGEREINEQYF
15	-	TRBD2	TRBJ2-1	TRBV5-8	TGTGCCAGCAGCTTAGGTACTAGCGGGGATAATGAGCAGTTCTTC	CASSLGTSGDNEQFF
12	-	-	TRBJ2-2	TRBV4-1	TGCGCCAGCAGCCAACTCGCCGGGGAGCTGTTTTTT	CASSQLAGELFF
19	-	TRBD1	TRBJ1-4	TRBV5-1	TGCGCCAGCAGACTACAGGGGTCGCCAAATAGAAGGACTAATGAAAAACTGTTTTTT	CASRLQGSPNRRTNEKLFF
13	-	-	TRBJ2-7	TRBV11-2	TGTGCCAGCACCGGGGGACCAACCTACGAGCAGTACTTC	CASTGGPTYEQYF
14	-	-	TRBJ1-3	TRBV2	TGTGCCAGCAGTCCCGGACAGACCGGAAACACCATATATTTT	CASSPGQTGNTIYF
12	-	TRBD1	TRBJ1-1	TRBV29-1	TGCAGCTCTCAGGGGGCCCACACTGAAGCTTTCTTT	CSSQGAHTEAFF
16	-	TRBD1	TRBJ2-3	TRBV4-3	TGCGCCAGCAGCCAAGAAATGCAGGGGGTCACAGATACGCAGTATTTT	CASSQEMQGVTDTQYF